This T cell receptor beta chain was sequenced during a study of cytomegalovirus exposure and HLA in healthy donors. With 60 Vbeta and 13 Jbeta primers, the PCR was carried out. The assay was immunoSEQ multiplex PCR, and TCRdb's table has in-frame clones only and misses some. Of fewer than 200,000 clones in the sample, roughly 80% were seen once. In the case of this clone: The antigen is not known.

The V end lost 0 bases, the J end lost 0 bases, and 6 bases lay between the germline ends. Germline CDR1 is SGHRS and CDR2 is YFSETQ. This CDR3 spans 15 amino acids. Study-wide points: Usually a TCR sequence was rare, but some public TCRs were found in many donors. Immune exposure information comprised only CMV serostatus. The later analysis indicated that the majority of CMV-associated TCR beta chains appeared HLA-restricted.

Sequenced input: PBMCs. The rearrangement links TRBV5-1 to TRBJ2-2; possibly TRBD1 for D (5 bases). This clonotype was sampled from a woman younger than 35 in good health and CMV-seronegative. CDR3 sequence: CASSLEGTNTGELFF. The CDR3 bases are TGCGCCAGCAGCTTGGAGGGGACGAACACCGGGGAGCTGTTTTTT.